A selection of T cell receptor beta chains follows, all from one sample in a study of blood T cell repertoires in COVID-19. The method was immunoSEQ multiplex PCR; TCRdb's version includes in-frame clones alone and lacks a portion of them. The repertoire holds about 160,000 clones, with roughly four fifths as singletons. The specimen sequenced was peripheral blood. The receptors derive from a human donor in a cohort sampled during active COVID-19. Each CDR3 is given with its conserved first and last residue. Fields, in order: D gene, clone size, V gene, J gene, CDR3 protein, CDR3 DNA. D genes are given only for firm matches. Only part of the rows carry a size: once, few, many, or a class if the clone is expanded.

NA	once	TRBV6-5	TRBJ2-5	CASSYSVGPQETQYF	TGTGCCAGCAGTTACTCGGTTGGCCCCCAGGAGACCCAGTACTTC
NA	NA	TRBV6-5	TRBJ2-1	CASTRENNEQFF	TGTGCCAGCACGCGAGAGAACAATGAGCAGTTCTTC
TRBD2	NA	TRBV6-5	TRBJ2-7	CASSYSKTSGRPEQYF	TGTGCCAGCAGTTACTCGAAGACTAGCGGGAGGCCCGAGCAGTACTTC
TRBD2	NA	TRBV27	TRBJ2-7	CASSFERGGEWYEQYF	TGTGCCAGCAGTTTTGAGCGGGGGGGCGAGTGGTACGAGCAGTACTTC
NA	NA	TRBV7-3	TRBJ2-3	CASSFTGDTQYF	TGTGCCAGCAGCTTTACGGGAGATACGCAGTATTTT
TRBD1	NA	TRBV30	TRBJ1-2	CAWSPPGGRGYTF	TGTGCCTGGAGTCCCCCAGGGGGTCGAGGCTACACCTTC
TRBD1	NA	TRBV6-5	TRBJ1-6	CASSWGDRENSPLHF	TGTGCCAGCAGTTGGGGAGACAGGGAGAATTCACCCCTCCACTTT
TRBD1	NA	TRBV7-9	TRBJ1-6	CASSLDQGAPLHF	TGTGCCAGCAGCTTAGATCAGGGGGCACCCCTCCACTTT
TRBD1	NA	TRBV5-6	TRBJ2-1	CASSRLSGGNEQFF	TGTGCCAGCAGCAGGCTATCAGGGGGCAATGAGCAGTTCTTC
TRBD2	few	TRBV15	TRBJ2-1	CATSRGRSREANNEQFF	TGTGCCACCAGCAGAGGTCGTTCGCGGGAGGCTAACAATGAGCAGTTCTTC
TRBD2	NA	TRBV9	TRBJ2-3	CASRSGGGTIDTQYF	TGTGCCAGCAGAAGCGGGGGGGGCACGATAGATACGCAGTATTTT
TRBD1	NA	TRBV27	TRBJ1-1	CASRTGVKNTEAFF	TGTGCCAGCCGGACAGGGGTTAAGAACACTGAAGCTTTCTTT
NA	NA	TRBV27	TRBJ2-7	CASSLSAGAYEQYF	TGTGCCAGCAGTTTATCTGCCGGAGCCTACGAGCAGTACTTC
TRBD1	once	TRBV29-1	TRBJ1-3	CSVSGQGFGNTIYF	TGCAGCGTCTCCGGACAGGGTTTCGGAAACACCATATATTTT
TRBD1	many	TRBV5-4	TRBJ2-7	CASSVRQGMRDEQYF	TGTGCCAGCAGCGTTCGACAGGGCATGCGCGACGAGCAGTACTTC
NA	NA	TRBV7-9	TRBJ2-7	CASSPGDPYEQYF	TGTGCCAGCAGCCCGGGGGATCCCTACGAGCAGTACTTC
NA	NA	TRBV6-5	TRBJ1-2	CASSMTGDYGYTF	TGTGCCAGCAGCATGACAGGTGACTATGGCTACACCTTC
NA	NA	TRBV23-1	TRBJ1-5	CASTTMHHSNQPQHF	TGCGCCAGCACAACAATGCACCATAGCAATCAGCCCCAGCATTTT
NA	NA	TRBV29-1	TRBJ1-2	CSVAHLRGDGYTF	TGCAGCGTTGCCCACCTCAGGGGCGATGGCTACACCTTC
NA	NA	TRBV3-1/TRBV3-2	TRBJ2-7	CASSRRVGRLSYEQYF	TGTGCCAGCAGCCGGAGAGTTGGCCGCCTATCCTACGAGCAGTACTTC
NA	NA	TRBV3-1/TRBV3-2	TRBJ2-7	CASSQYRVAYEQYF	TGTGCCAGCAGCCAATACCGGGTCGCCTACGAGCAGTACTTC
NA	NA	TRBV7-9	TRBJ2-3	CASSLTGSTDTQYF	TGTGCCAGCAGCTTAACGGGGAGCACAGATACGCAGTATTTT
NA	few	TRBV28	TRBJ2-5	CASRNRDQETQYF	TGTGCCAGCAGAAACAGGGATCAAGAGACCCAGTACTTC
NA	NA	TRBV19	TRBJ1-5	CASRWELYSNQPQHF	TGTGCCAGTAGATGGGAGCTCTATAGCAATCAGCCCCAGCATTTT
TRBD1	NA	TRBV4-1	TRBJ1-4	CASSPGTGTTNEKLFF	TGCGCCAGCAGCCCCGGGACAGGGACAACTAATGAAAAACTGTTTTTT
NA	NA	TRBV7-2	TRBJ2-1	CASSSEGVSSYNEQFF	TGTGCCAGCAGCTCAGAGGGCGTTAGCTCCTACAATGAGCAGTTCTTC
TRBD1	few	TRBV6-4	TRBJ1-6	CASSDGTENSPLHF	TGTGCCAGCAGTGACGGGACAGAAAATTCACCCCTCCACTTT
NA	NA	TRBV28	TRBJ1-4	CASSFAGENEKLFF	TGTGCCAGCAGTTTTGCAGGGGAGAATGAAAAACTGTTTTTT
NA	NA	TRBV29-1	TRBJ1-2	CSVDGGGAQFGYTF	TGCAGCGTTGACGGTGGAGGGGCGCAGTTTGGCTACACCTTC
NA	NA	TRBV4-1	TRBJ2-1	CASSQAFQGRDNYNEQFF	TGCGCCAGCAGCCAAGCCTTTCAAGGCCGGGACAACTACAATGAGCAGTTCTTC
NA	NA	TRBV6-5	TRBJ1-1	CASSYSTTGREAFF	TGTGCCAGCAGTTACTCAACGACAGGCAGAGAAGCTTTCTTT
NA	few	TRBV11-2	TRBJ1-1	CASSRTQNTEAFF	TGTGCCAGCAGCAGGACACAGAACACTGAAGCTTTCTTT
NA	NA	TRBV7-2	TRBJ2-7	CASSAGQHPYEQYF	TGTGCCAGCAGCGCGGGACAGCATCCCTACGAGCAGTACTTC
TRBD2	NA	TRBV30	TRBJ2-1	CAWRRAGGPYNEQFF	TGTGCCTGGAGACGGGCGGGAGGCCCCTACAATGAGCAGTTCTTC
TRBD2	few	TRBV20-1	TRBJ2-7	CSASAGASGMDEQYF	TGCAGTGCTAGTGCGGGGGCTAGCGGGATGGACGAGCAGTACTTC
NA	once	TRBV28	TRBJ2-2	CASSGDTGELFF	TGTGCCAGCAGCGGTGACACCGGGGAGCTGTTTTTT
NA	NA	TRBV6-2/TRBV6-3	TRBJ2-1	CASSPDPTGNYNEQFF	TGTGCCAGCAGTCCAGACCCAACAGGAAACTACAATGAGCAGTTCTTC
TRBD1	NA	TRBV4-3	TRBJ2-7	CASSSKARGQGYYEQYF	TGCGCCAGCAGCTCCAAAGCAAGGGGACAGGGCTACTACGAGCAGTACTTC
TRBD1	few	TRBV3-1/TRBV3-2	TRBJ1-5	CASSPDRDQPQHF	TGTGCCAGCAGCCCTGACAGGGATCAGCCCCAGCATTTT
NA	NA	TRBV7-3	TRBJ2-3	CASSPYGGDTQYF	TGTGCCAGCAGCCCATACGGGGGAGATACGCAGTATTTT
TRBD1	few	TRBV3-1/TRBV3-2	TRBJ1-1	CASSLRQGVGTEAFF	TGTGCCAGCAGCCTACGTCAGGGGGTGGGCACTGAAGCTTTCTTT
NA	NA	TRBV6-5	TRBJ2-7	CASRGSEAYEQYF	TGTGCCAGCAGGGGGAGCGAGGCCTACGAGCAGTACTTC
NA	NA	TRBV11-1	TRBJ1-1	CASSSGAVNTEAFF	TGTGCCAGCAGCTCAGGGGCTGTGAACACTGAAGCTTTCTTT
NA	NA	TRBV5-1	TRBJ2-5	CASSPGQPQETQYF	TGCGCCAGCAGCCCCGGACAGCCCCAAGAGACCCAGTACTTC
TRBD1	few	TRBV10-3	TRBJ2-1	CAISEKTGARVEQFF	TGTGCCATCAGTGAGAAGACAGGGGCGAGGGTTGAGCAGTTCTTC
NA	NA	TRBV6-2/TRBV6-3	TRBJ1-4	CASSYREFEKLFF	TGTGCCAGCAGTTACCGGGAATTCGAAAAACTGTTTTTT
TRBD1	NA	TRBV9	TRBJ2-1	CASSEAWTGQKQFF	TGTGCCAGCAGCGAAGCGTGGACAGGGCAGAAGCAGTTCTTC
NA	NA	TRBV21-1	TRBJ2-3	CAKKLAGYTDTQYF	TGTGCCAAAAAACTAGCGGGATACACAGATACGCAGTATTTT
TRBD1	NA	TRBV5-1	TRBJ1-2	CASSSQGQPVNYGYTF	TGCGCCAGCAGCTCTCAGGGACAGCCCGTTAACTATGGCTACACCTTC
TRBD2	NA	TRBV27	TRBJ2-2	CASSFETSGRTSRTGELFF	TGTGCCAGCAGTTTCGAGACTAGCGGGAGAACCTCGAGAACCGGGGAGCTGTTTTTT
TRBD1	NA	TRBV6-2/TRBV6-3	TRBJ2-7	CASSYPRQGYYEQYF	TGTGCCAGCAGTTACCCCAGACAGGGGTACTACGAGCAGTACTTC
NA	NA	TRBV7-9	TRBJ2-7	CASTTTKAQGAYEQYF	TGTGCCAGCACTACAACCAAAGCTCAAGGAGCCTACGAGCAGTACTTC
TRBD1	NA	TRBV30	TRBJ1-4	CAWRGTGVEKLFF	TGTGCCTGGAGAGGGACAGGGGTTGAAAAACTGTTTTTT
NA	few	TRBV9	TRBJ1-5	CASSVGGGPRSPQHF	TGTGCCAGCAGCGTAGGGGGGGGGCCACGTTCGCCCCAGCATTTT
TRBD2	NA	TRBV6-6	TRBJ2-7	CASSLAGGPYEQYF	TGTGCCAGCAGTCTAGCGGGAGGGCCTTACGAGCAGTACTTC
TRBD2	NA	TRBV6-6	TRBJ2-7	CASSQREYSYEQYF	TGTGCCAGCAGCCAGCGGGAGTACTCCTACGAGCAGTACTTC
TRBD1	NA	TRBV7-9	TRBJ1-1	CASSRNTGAGTEAFF	TGTGCCAGCAGCCGAAACACAGGGGCGGGCACTGAAGCTTTCTTT